This T cell receptor beta chain originates from a study of blood T cell repertoires in COVID-19. Method: immunoSEQ multiplex PCR; TCRdb's copy keeps in-frame clones and lacks some. The sample records roughly 11,000 clones, less than 85% being singletons. CDR3 size: 14 residues. Germline assignment: CDR1 MNHEY and CDR2 SVGAGI. The V and J ends lost 4 bases and 8 bases respectively, with 14 bases between them. The sample comprised peripheral blood. The chain employs TRBV6-5 and TRBJ1-4; D unclear. The clonotype was recovered from a human donor in a cohort sampled during active COVID-19. The CDR3 DNA follows: TGTGCCAGCAGTTCTGGAGTCTACAAGGAAAAACTGTTTTTT. Its protein is CASSSGVYKEKLFF.